Listed below are T cell receptor beta chains from one sample, sequenced in a study of T cells in localized non-small cell lung cancer. Sequenced by immunoSEQ multiplex PCR; TCRdb stores in-frame clones only, minus some. The table lists approximately 23,000 clones, about 89% of them singletons, with about 14% in the top ten. The sequences come from peripheral blood, collected before any cancer treatment. Receptors originate from an older male donor with stage I lung adenocarcinoma. CDR3s include the opening cysteine and the closing phenylalanine or tryptophan. D genes are given only for firm matches. Clone size is given for some rows only: seen once, a few or many times, or a class if the clone is expanded.

cdr3_nt: TGTGCCAGCACCCTGGGAGGGGCCCACTCTGGAAACACCATATATTTT
cdr3_aa: CASTLGGAHSGNTIYF
d_call: NA
j_call: TRBJ1-3
v_call: TRBV7-9
clone_size: NA
cdr3_length: 16

cdr3_nt: TGTGCCTGGAGGGGTGGGACTAGCGAGCTCGGGGGTACAGGTGAGCAGTTCTTC
cdr3_aa: CAWRGGTSELGGTGEQFF
d_call: TRBD2
j_call: TRBJ2-1
v_call: TRBV30
clone_size: NA
cdr3_length: 18

cdr3_nt: TGTGCCACCAGCAGAGAAAGGCAGGGTGCCTACGAGCAGTACTTC
cdr3_aa: CATSRERQGAYEQYF
d_call: NA
j_call: TRBJ2-7
v_call: TRBV15
clone_size: NA
cdr3_length: 15

cdr3_nt: TGTGCCAGTCTTGAGGCTTCCGACTCTGGAAACACCATATATTTT
cdr3_aa: CASLEASDSGNTIYF
d_call: NA
j_call: TRBJ1-3
v_call: TRBV19
clone_size: NA
cdr3_length: 15

cdr3_nt: TGCGCCAGCAGCCGGGTAGGACAGCTATACAATGAGCAGTTCTTC
cdr3_aa: CASSRVGQLYNEQFF
d_call: NA
j_call: TRBJ2-1
v_call: TRBV4-1
clone_size: NA
cdr3_length: 15

cdr3_nt: TGCGCCAGCAGCTCGCGGGACAGTAGATACAATGAGCAGTTCTTC
cdr3_aa: CASSSRDSRYNEQFF
d_call: NA
j_call: TRBJ2-1
v_call: TRBV5-1
clone_size: NA
cdr3_length: 15

cdr3_nt: TGTGCCAGCAGTTTAAGGCGGGGGTCCCAAGAGACCCAGTACTTC
cdr3_aa: CASSLRRGSQETQYF
d_call: TRBD2
j_call: TRBJ2-5
v_call: TRBV27
clone_size: NA
cdr3_length: 15

cdr3_nt: TGTGCCTGGAGCCACGGCGGGAACACTGAAGCTTTCTTT
cdr3_aa: CAWSHGGNTEAFF
d_call: NA
j_call: TRBJ1-1
v_call: TRBV30
clone_size: NA
cdr3_length: 13

cdr3_nt: TGTGCCAGCTCGGGCGAAGGGAATGAAAAACTGTTTTTT
cdr3_aa: CASSGEGNEKLFF
d_call: NA
j_call: TRBJ1-4
v_call: TRBV18
clone_size: NA
cdr3_length: 13

cdr3_nt: TGCGCCAGCAGCAACCGAGACACCAACCAATACGAGCAGTACTTC
cdr3_aa: CASSNRDTNQYEQYF
d_call: NA
j_call: TRBJ2-7
v_call: TRBV5-1
clone_size: NA
cdr3_length: 15

cdr3_nt: TGTGCCAGCTCACCCATCCCGGGGGGCTCTTCCTACGAGCAGTACTTC
cdr3_aa: CASSPIPGGSSYEQYF
d_call: NA
j_call: TRBJ2-7
v_call: TRBV18
clone_size: NA
cdr3_length: 16

cdr3_nt: TGTGCCAGCAGTTCCCCTACGTCGGGGGCGAGCTCCTACGAGCAGTACTTC
cdr3_aa: CASSSPTSGASSYEQYF
d_call: NA
j_call: TRBJ2-7
v_call: TRBV28
clone_size: NA
cdr3_length: 17

cdr3_nt: TGTGCCAGCAGCAGTAGGACAGGGGTGGACCACTGTGGCTACACCTTC
cdr3_aa: CASSSRTGVDHCGYTF
d_call: NA
j_call: TRBJ1-2
v_call: TRBV21-1
clone_size: NA
cdr3_length: 16

cdr3_nt: TGCAGCGTTGGACCGGACATCGATTTTAGGGGGAACTACGAGCAGTACTTC
cdr3_aa: CSVGPDIDFRGNYEQYF
d_call: NA
j_call: TRBJ2-7
v_call: TRBV29-1
clone_size: NA
cdr3_length: 17

cdr3_nt: TGTGCCAGCAGCCAAGCCGAACTTGGTACGCAGTATTTT
cdr3_aa: CASSQAELGTQYF
d_call: NA
j_call: TRBJ2-3
v_call: TRBV4-2
clone_size: once
cdr3_length: 13

cdr3_nt: TGTGCCTGGAGTCTCGGGACTGTCGGCTACACCTTC
cdr3_aa: CAWSLGTVGYTF
d_call: NA
j_call: TRBJ1-2
v_call: TRBV30
clone_size: NA
cdr3_length: 12

cdr3_nt: TGTGCCAGCAGCCCCCTTCTGGGAGCCGGGGAGCTGTTTTTT
cdr3_aa: CASSPLLGAGELFF
d_call: NA
j_call: TRBJ2-2
v_call: TRBV7-3
clone_size: NA
cdr3_length: 14

cdr3_nt: TGCAGTGCTCTAGTGCGTAGCTACACCTTC
cdr3_aa: CSALVRSYTF
d_call: NA
j_call: TRBJ1-2
v_call: TRBV20-1
clone_size: NA
cdr3_length: 10

cdr3_nt: TGTGCCAGCAGCGCAGGGACAGGGCGTTCGGGGCCCCAGCATTTT
cdr3_aa: CASSAGTGRSGPQHF
d_call: TRBD1
j_call: TRBJ1-5
v_call: TRBV7-9
clone_size: NA
cdr3_length: 15

cdr3_nt: TGCAGCGCTAAGTTGCTGCAGGCAGGGTTTGTAGGCGAAAAACTGTTTTTT
cdr3_aa: CSAKLLQAGFVGEKLFF
d_call: NA
j_call: TRBJ1-4
v_call: TRBV29-1
clone_size: NA
cdr3_length: 17

cdr3_nt: TGTGCCTGGAGCCCGGGACCCCCTGGGTCCTACGAGCAGTACTTC
cdr3_aa: CAWSPGPPGSYEQYF
d_call: NA
j_call: TRBJ2-7
v_call: TRBV30
clone_size: NA
cdr3_length: 15

cdr3_nt: TGTGCCAGCAGCTTTGGTCGTTCGGTTGAGCAGTTCTTC
cdr3_aa: CASSFGRSVEQFF
d_call: NA
j_call: TRBJ2-1
v_call: TRBV11-2
clone_size: NA
cdr3_length: 13

cdr3_nt: TGTGCCAGCAAGGAGACAGGGGCCGGCGAGCAGTACTTC
cdr3_aa: CASKETGAGEQYF
d_call: TRBD1
j_call: TRBJ2-7
v_call: TRBV2
clone_size: NA
cdr3_length: 13

cdr3_nt: TGTGCCAGCAGCCGGAAGGCCCAAGGAGGAATTGCTGAGCAGTTCTTC
cdr3_aa: CASSRKAQGGIAEQFF
d_call: NA
j_call: TRBJ2-1
v_call: TRBV28
clone_size: NA
cdr3_length: 16

cdr3_nt: TGCGCCAGCAGCCGAACCCCCAGGGGGCAGGCAGATACGCAGTATTTT
cdr3_aa: CASSRTPRGQADTQYF
d_call: TRBD1
j_call: TRBJ2-3
v_call: TRBV4-3
clone_size: NA
cdr3_length: 16

cdr3_nt: TGTGCCAGCAGCGTGGGGGCAGTTTCCCAAGAGACCCAGTACTTC
cdr3_aa: CASSVGAVSQETQYF
d_call: NA
j_call: TRBJ2-5
v_call: TRBV9
clone_size: NA
cdr3_length: 15

cdr3_nt: TGTGCCACCAAAACGGGGGATGCCTACAATGAGCAGTTCTTC
cdr3_aa: CATKTGDAYNEQFF
d_call: NA
j_call: TRBJ2-1
v_call: TRBV27
clone_size: NA
cdr3_length: 14

cdr3_nt: TGTGCCAGCAAACTGGGGGACAACTCCTACGAGCAGTACTTC
cdr3_aa: CASKLGDNSYEQYF
d_call: NA
j_call: TRBJ2-7
v_call: TRBV6-5
clone_size: NA
cdr3_length: 14

cdr3_nt: TGTGCCAGCAGCTTCCGGGCCACAAGCTCCTACGAGCAGTACTTC
cdr3_aa: CASSFRATSSYEQYF
d_call: NA
j_call: TRBJ2-7
v_call: TRBV7-6
clone_size: NA
cdr3_length: 15

cdr3_nt: TGTGCCATCAGTTCAGCCGGGACAGGGGGTCCCTCAAGTTACAATGAGCAGTTCTTC
cdr3_aa: CAISSAGTGGPSSYNEQFF
d_call: TRBD1
j_call: TRBJ2-1
v_call: TRBV10-3
clone_size: NA
cdr3_length: 19

cdr3_nt: TGTGCCAGTAGTATAGTCGGGGAGAACACTGAAGCTTTCTTT
cdr3_aa: CASSIVGENTEAFF
d_call: NA
j_call: TRBJ1-1
v_call: TRBV19
clone_size: NA
cdr3_length: 14

cdr3_nt: TGTGCCAGCAGTGGGCCCGGACGAATTTGGGATGGCTACACCTTC
cdr3_aa: CASSGPGRIWDGYTF
d_call: NA
j_call: TRBJ1-2
v_call: TRBV25-1
clone_size: NA
cdr3_length: 15

cdr3_nt: TGTGCCAGCAGCCAAGATAGGGCGGTCGCCTACAATGAGCAGTTCTTC
cdr3_aa: CASSQDRAVAYNEQFF
d_call: NA
j_call: TRBJ2-1
v_call: TRBV14
clone_size: NA
cdr3_length: 16

cdr3_nt: TGTGCCACCAGCAGACGCTTGGGGACTAGCACAGATACGCAGTATTTT
cdr3_aa: CATSRRLGTSTDTQYF
d_call: NA
j_call: TRBJ2-3
v_call: TRBV15
clone_size: NA
cdr3_length: 16

cdr3_nt: TGTGCCAGCAGCGAAAACTACGAGCAGTACTTC
cdr3_aa: CASSENYEQYF
d_call: NA
j_call: TRBJ2-7
v_call: TRBV5-5
clone_size: NA
cdr3_length: 11

cdr3_nt: TGTGCCAGCAGCTTGCGTGGGGGCGGCGACTATGGCTACACCTTC
cdr3_aa: CASSLRGGGDYGYTF
d_call: NA
j_call: TRBJ1-2
v_call: TRBV5-5
clone_size: NA
cdr3_length: 15

cdr3_nt: TGTGCCAGCTTTGACAGTGGGGAGACTGAAGCTTTCTTT
cdr3_aa: CASFDSGETEAFF
d_call: NA
j_call: TRBJ1-1
v_call: TRBV2
clone_size: NA
cdr3_length: 13

cdr3_nt: TGTGCCAGCAGCCTCGTTAGCGTGGCAGATACGCAGTATTTT
cdr3_aa: CASSLVSVADTQYF
d_call: NA
j_call: TRBJ2-3
v_call: TRBV9
clone_size: NA
cdr3_length: 14

cdr3_nt: TGTGCCAGCAGCTTAACTGGGATTAATGACGAGCAGTACTTC
cdr3_aa: CASSLTGINDEQYF
d_call: NA
j_call: TRBJ2-7
v_call: TRBV7-3
clone_size: once
cdr3_length: 14

cdr3_nt: TGTGCCAGCAGGACGGACGGGAACACTGAAGCTTTCTTT
cdr3_aa: CASRTDGNTEAFF
d_call: NA
j_call: TRBJ1-1
v_call: TRBV6-4
clone_size: NA
cdr3_length: 13

cdr3_nt: TGTGCCAGCAGCCCCGGGACTAGCGGAAACCCCCGGGCCTACGAGCAGTACTTC
cdr3_aa: CASSPGTSGNPRAYEQYF
d_call: TRBD2
j_call: TRBJ2-7
v_call: TRBV28
clone_size: NA
cdr3_length: 18

cdr3_nt: TGTGCCAGCAGTGAAGACGTTAGCGGCTACAATGAGCAGTTCTTC
cdr3_aa: CASSEDVSGYNEQFF
d_call: NA
j_call: TRBJ2-1
v_call: TRBV2
clone_size: few
cdr3_length: 15

cdr3_nt: TGTGCCAGCAGCCAAGATCGAGGCGGGTACTTATCGAACACCGGGGAGCTGTTTTTT
cdr3_aa: CASSQDRGGYLSNTGELFF
d_call: NA
j_call: TRBJ2-2
v_call: TRBV14
clone_size: NA
cdr3_length: 19

cdr3_nt: TGTGCCAGCAGCCCTCAGGCGTTGGGGGGGCCCCAGCATTTT
cdr3_aa: CASSPQALGGPQHF
d_call: NA
j_call: TRBJ1-5
v_call: TRBV5-4
clone_size: NA
cdr3_length: 14

cdr3_nt: TGTGCCAGCAGTGGAGGGCGGGAAGAGACCCAGTACTTC
cdr3_aa: CASSGGREETQYF
d_call: NA
j_call: TRBJ2-5
v_call: TRBV2
clone_size: NA
cdr3_length: 13

cdr3_nt: TGTGCCAGCAGTCCACCCGGAGGGACTAGCGGGGCCGGGGAGCTGTTTTTT
cdr3_aa: CASSPPGGTSGAGELFF
d_call: TRBD2
j_call: TRBJ2-2
v_call: TRBV27
clone_size: NA
cdr3_length: 17

cdr3_nt: TGTGCCAGTACCTGGACAGATAGCAATCAGCCCCAGCATTTT
cdr3_aa: CASTWTDSNQPQHF
d_call: NA
j_call: TRBJ1-5
v_call: TRBV19
clone_size: NA
cdr3_length: 14

cdr3_nt: TGTGCCAGCAGCCCCAGCCGGGGAACCCAGTACTTC
cdr3_aa: CASSPSRGTQYF
d_call: NA
j_call: TRBJ2-5
v_call: TRBV25-1
clone_size: NA
cdr3_length: 12

cdr3_nt: TGTGCCAGTAGTATAGTACTCTCTGGGGCCAACGTCCTGACTTTC
cdr3_aa: CASSIVLSGANVLTF
d_call: NA
j_call: TRBJ2-6
v_call: TRBV19
clone_size: once
cdr3_length: 15

cdr3_nt: TGTGCCAGCAGCTTGATAACAGGGGGTTATGAGCAGTACTTC
cdr3_aa: CASSLITGGYEQYF
d_call: TRBD1
j_call: TRBJ2-7
v_call: TRBV11-2
clone_size: NA
cdr3_length: 14

cdr3_nt: TGCGCCAGCAGCTTGGAGGGGGGACTAGCGGCTGCCACAGATACGCAGTATTTT
cdr3_aa: CASSLEGGLAAATDTQYF
d_call: TRBD2
j_call: TRBJ2-3
v_call: TRBV5-1
clone_size: NA
cdr3_length: 18

cdr3_nt: TGTGCCAGCAGCTCTAGGACAGGGGCCAATTCACCCCTCCACTTT
cdr3_aa: CASSSRTGANSPLHF
d_call: TRBD1
j_call: TRBJ1-6
v_call: TRBV11-2
clone_size: NA
cdr3_length: 15

cdr3_nt: TGTGCCAGTAGTAAACGACTAGCGGGAACGAACACCGGGGAGCTGTTTTTT
cdr3_aa: CASSKRLAGTNTGELFF
d_call: TRBD2
j_call: TRBJ2-2
v_call: TRBV19
clone_size: NA
cdr3_length: 17

cdr3_nt: TGTGCCAGCAGCCAGACAGGGGGCGACGAGACCCAGTACTTC
cdr3_aa: CASSQTGGDETQYF
d_call: TRBD1
j_call: TRBJ2-5
v_call: TRBV7-2
clone_size: NA
cdr3_length: 14

cdr3_nt: TGTGCCATCAGTGGGGTGAGCAATGAGCAGTTCTTC
cdr3_aa: CAISGVSNEQFF
d_call: NA
j_call: TRBJ2-1
v_call: TRBV10-3
clone_size: NA
cdr3_length: 12